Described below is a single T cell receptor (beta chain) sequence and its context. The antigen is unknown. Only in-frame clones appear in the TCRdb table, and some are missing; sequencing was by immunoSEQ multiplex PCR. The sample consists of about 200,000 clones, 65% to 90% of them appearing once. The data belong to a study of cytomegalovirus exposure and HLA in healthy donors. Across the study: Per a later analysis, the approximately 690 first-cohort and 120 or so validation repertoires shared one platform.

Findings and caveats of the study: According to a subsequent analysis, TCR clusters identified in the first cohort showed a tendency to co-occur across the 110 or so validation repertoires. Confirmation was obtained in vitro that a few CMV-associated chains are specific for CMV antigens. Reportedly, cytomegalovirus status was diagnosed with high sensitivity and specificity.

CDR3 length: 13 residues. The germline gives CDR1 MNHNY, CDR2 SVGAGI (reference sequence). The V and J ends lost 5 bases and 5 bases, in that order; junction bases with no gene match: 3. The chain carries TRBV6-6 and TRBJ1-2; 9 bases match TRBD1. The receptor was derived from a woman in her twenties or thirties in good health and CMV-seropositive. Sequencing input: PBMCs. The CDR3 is CASSTGTGYGYTF. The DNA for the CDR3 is TGTGCCAGCAGTACCGGGACAGGGTATGGCTACACCTTC.